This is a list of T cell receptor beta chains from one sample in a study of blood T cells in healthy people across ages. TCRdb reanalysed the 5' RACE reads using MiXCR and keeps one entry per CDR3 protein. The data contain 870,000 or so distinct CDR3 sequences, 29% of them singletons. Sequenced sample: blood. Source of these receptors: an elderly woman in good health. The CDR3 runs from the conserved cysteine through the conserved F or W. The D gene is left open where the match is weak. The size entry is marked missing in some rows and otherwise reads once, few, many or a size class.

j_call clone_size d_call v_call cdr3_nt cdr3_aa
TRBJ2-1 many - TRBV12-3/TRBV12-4 TGTGCCAGCAGTTTAGGGACACGCGAGCAGTTCTTC CASSLGTREQFF
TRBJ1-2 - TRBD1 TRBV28 TGTGCCAGCAGCCCCATTTGGACAGGGACGGAAGGCTACACCTTC CASSPIWTGTEGYTF
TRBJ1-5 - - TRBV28 TGTGCCAGCGGGAATGGTCGGGCCGGCGGCAATCAGCCCCAGCATTTT CASGNGRAGGNQPQHF
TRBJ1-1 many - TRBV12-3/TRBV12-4 TGTGCCAGCAGTTTCAGGACAACTAACACTGAAGCTTTCTTT CASSFRTTNTEAFF
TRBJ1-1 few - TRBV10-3 TGTGCCATCAGGACACAGAACACTGAAGCTTTCTTT CAIRTQNTEAFF
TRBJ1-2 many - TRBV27 TGTGCCAGCAGCACCCGTCGGGGAGCTAACTATGGCTACACCTTC CASSTRRGANYGYTF
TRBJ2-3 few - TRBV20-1 TGCAGTGCTCCTGTCCTAGCATACTCCACAGATACGCAGTATTTT CSAPVLAYSTDTQYF
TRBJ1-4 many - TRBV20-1 TGCAGTGCTAGAGATTTGAGGGGCCCAACTAATGAAAAACTGTTTTTT CSARDLRGPTNEKLFF
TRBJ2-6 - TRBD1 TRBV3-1 TGTGCCAGCAGCCAAGTGGGACAGGGGCTCTCACCCTCTGGGGCCAACGTCCTGACTTTC CASSQVGQGLSPSGANVLTF
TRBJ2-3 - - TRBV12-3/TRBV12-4 TGTGCCAGCAGTTTACATGAGGGGGGGTCCAACACAGATACGCAGTATTTT CASSLHEGGSNTDTQYF
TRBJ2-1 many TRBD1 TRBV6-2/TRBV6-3 TGTGCCAGCAGCCGATACAGGGGGCGTGAGCAGTTCTTC CASSRYRGREQFF
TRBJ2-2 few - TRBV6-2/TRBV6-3 TGTGCCAGCAGCGAAGGGGTTCCCGGGGAGCTGTTTTTT CASSEGVPGELFF
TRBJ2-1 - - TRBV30 TGTGCCTGGCTCCCTCGGGCTCGCCGGGAGCAGTTCTTC CAWLPRARREQFF
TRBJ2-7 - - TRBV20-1 TGCAGTGCTAGAGATGATTATAAGGGCGGCGTTTACGAGCAGTACTTC CSARDDYKGGVYEQYF
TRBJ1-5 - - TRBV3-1 TGTGCCAGCAGCCAGGGGGACTATGGACAGCCCCAGCATTTT CASSQGDYGQPQHF
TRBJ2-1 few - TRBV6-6 TGTGCCAGCAGTTCCCCGGACGTGGCTTTACAAAATGAGCAGTTCTTC CASSSPDVALQNEQFF
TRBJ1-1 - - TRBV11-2 TGTGCCAGCAGCTCAGATCCACGGACTGAAGCTTTCTTT CASSSDPRTEAFF
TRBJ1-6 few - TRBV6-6 TGTGCCAGCAGTTACTCGAGAGGTTCACCCCTCCACTTT CASSYSRGSPLHF
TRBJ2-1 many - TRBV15 TGTGCCACCAGCAGAGCACCGAGCTCCTACAATGAGCAGTTCTTC CATSRAPSSYNEQFF
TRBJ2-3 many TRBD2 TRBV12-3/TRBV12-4 TGTGCCAGCAGCCACCTAGCGGGGGGGCGGTATTTT CASSHLAGGRYF
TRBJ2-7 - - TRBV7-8 TGTGCCAGCAGCTTAGTCGCCGGCCAGGGACCGGAAATCTACGAGCAGTACTTC CASSLVAGQGPEIYEQYF
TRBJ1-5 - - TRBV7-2 TGTGCCAGCAGCCCCCGCCCGACACATCAGCCCCAGCATTTT CASSPRPTHQPQHF
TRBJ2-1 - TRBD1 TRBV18 TGTGCCAGCTCAAACCGGGACAGATCCTACAACGAGCAGGACTTC CASSNRDRSYNEQDF
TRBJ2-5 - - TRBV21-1 TGTGCCAGCAGCAAAGGAAACGACAGTTACCATCACACGATGGGCCAAGAGACCCAGTACTTC CASSKGNDSYHHTMGQETQYF
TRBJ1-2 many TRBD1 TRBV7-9 TGTGCCAGCAGTTGGACAGGGGAGAGCTATGGCTACACCTTC CASSWTGESYGYTF
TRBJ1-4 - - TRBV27 TGTGCCAGCAGTTTGGGGGGACAACCCAATGAAAAACTGTTTTTT CASSLGGQPNEKLFF
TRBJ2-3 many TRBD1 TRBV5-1 TGCGCCAGCAGCTTGTACGGACAGGGTAGCACAGATACGCAGTATTTT CASSLYGQGSTDTQYF
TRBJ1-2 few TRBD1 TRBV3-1 TGTGCCAGCAGCCACCCCGGGACAGGGTTCTATGGCCACACCTTC CASSHPGTGFYGHTF
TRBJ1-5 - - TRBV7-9 TGTGCCAGCAGCTTAGATGGGGGACTGGGGCAGCCCCAGCATTTT CASSLDGGLGQPQHF
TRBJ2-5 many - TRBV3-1 TGTGCCAGCAGCCAATCGGTCGGGATAGGGGAGACCCAGTACTTC CASSQSVGIGETQYF
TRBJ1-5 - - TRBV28 TGTGCCAGCAGTCTAGAGGTCAGCAGTCAGCCCCAGCATTTT CASSLEVSSQPQHF
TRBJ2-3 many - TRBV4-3 TGCGCCAGCAGCCAAGTCGGGTCAGCCGACACAGATACGCAGTATTTT CASSQVGSADTDTQYF
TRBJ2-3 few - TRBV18 TGTGCCAGCTCACCTCCCTGGGAGAGAACTAGCACAGATACGCAGTATTTT CASSPPWERTSTDTQYF
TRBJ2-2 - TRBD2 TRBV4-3 TGCGCCGGCAGCCCCTTAGCGGGGGGGCCGGTTATCGGGGAGCTGTTTTTT CAGSPLAGGPVIGELFF
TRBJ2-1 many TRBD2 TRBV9 TGTGCCAGCAGCGTGGGACTAGATTTTAGCCATGAGCAGTTCTTC CASSVGLDFSHEQFF
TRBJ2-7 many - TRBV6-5 TGTGCCAGCAGCTCGGGCGGACACATACCGCCCTACGAGCAGTACTTC CASSSGGHIPPYEQYF
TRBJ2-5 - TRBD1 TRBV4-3 TGCGCCAGCAGCCGGCAGACAGGGGGGAGGGAGACCCAGTACTTC CASSRQTGGRETQYF
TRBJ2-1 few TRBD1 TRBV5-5 TGTGCCAGCAGCCGACAGGGGACTAATGAGCAGTTCTTC CASSRQGTNEQFF
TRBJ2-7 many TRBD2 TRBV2 TGTGCCAGCAGCGTCATCCTAGCGGGGGAGCAGTACTTC CASSVILAGEQYF
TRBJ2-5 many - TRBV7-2 TGTGCCAGCAGACCCACCGGGGAGACCCAGTACTTC CASRPTGETQYF
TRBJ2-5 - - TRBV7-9 TGTGCCAGCAGCCGGGAGTTCGAGACCCAGTACTTC CASSREFETQYF
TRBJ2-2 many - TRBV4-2 TGTGCCAGCAGCCAAGATGCTTCACACGATACCACCGGGGAGCTGTTTTTT CASSQDASHDTTGELFF
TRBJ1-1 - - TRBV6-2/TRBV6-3 TGTGCCAGCCTCTTTGGAGAGAACACTGAAGCTTTCTTT CASLFGENTEAFF
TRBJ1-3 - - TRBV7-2 TGTGCCAGCAGCTCCGATACCGGGGGTGGAAACACCATATATTTT CASSSDTGGGNTIYF
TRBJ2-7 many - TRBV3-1 TGTGCCAGCAGCTCCCGACACGAGCAGTACTTC CASSSRHEQYF
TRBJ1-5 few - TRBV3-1 TGTGCCAGCAGCCAAGAGGGGATAGATCAGCCCCAGCATTTT CASSQEGIDQPQHF
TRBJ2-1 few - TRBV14 TGTGCCAGCAGCCCAGTCGACAGGCGCAATGAGCAGTTCTTC CASSPVDRRNEQFF
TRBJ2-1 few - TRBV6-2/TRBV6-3 TGTGCCAGTACCGGTCGAGGGGGGCGAGATTACAATGAGCAGTTCTTC CASTGRGGRDYNEQFF
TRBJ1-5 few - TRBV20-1 TGCAGTGCTAGTGCTCCATGGATACACTATCAGCCCCAGCATTTT CSASAPWIHYQPQHF
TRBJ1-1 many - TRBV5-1 TGCGCCAGCAGCTTGGCTGGGCCCCCGAGCACTGAAGCTTTCTTT CASSLAGPPSTEAFF
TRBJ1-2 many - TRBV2 TGTGCCAGCAGCGAGACTAAGGGGGGCTATGGCTACACCTTC CASSETKGGYGYTF
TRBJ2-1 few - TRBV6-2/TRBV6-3 TGTGCCAGCAGTTTCTCTAGGACTACCGCTAATGAGCAGTTCTTC CASSFSRTTANEQFF